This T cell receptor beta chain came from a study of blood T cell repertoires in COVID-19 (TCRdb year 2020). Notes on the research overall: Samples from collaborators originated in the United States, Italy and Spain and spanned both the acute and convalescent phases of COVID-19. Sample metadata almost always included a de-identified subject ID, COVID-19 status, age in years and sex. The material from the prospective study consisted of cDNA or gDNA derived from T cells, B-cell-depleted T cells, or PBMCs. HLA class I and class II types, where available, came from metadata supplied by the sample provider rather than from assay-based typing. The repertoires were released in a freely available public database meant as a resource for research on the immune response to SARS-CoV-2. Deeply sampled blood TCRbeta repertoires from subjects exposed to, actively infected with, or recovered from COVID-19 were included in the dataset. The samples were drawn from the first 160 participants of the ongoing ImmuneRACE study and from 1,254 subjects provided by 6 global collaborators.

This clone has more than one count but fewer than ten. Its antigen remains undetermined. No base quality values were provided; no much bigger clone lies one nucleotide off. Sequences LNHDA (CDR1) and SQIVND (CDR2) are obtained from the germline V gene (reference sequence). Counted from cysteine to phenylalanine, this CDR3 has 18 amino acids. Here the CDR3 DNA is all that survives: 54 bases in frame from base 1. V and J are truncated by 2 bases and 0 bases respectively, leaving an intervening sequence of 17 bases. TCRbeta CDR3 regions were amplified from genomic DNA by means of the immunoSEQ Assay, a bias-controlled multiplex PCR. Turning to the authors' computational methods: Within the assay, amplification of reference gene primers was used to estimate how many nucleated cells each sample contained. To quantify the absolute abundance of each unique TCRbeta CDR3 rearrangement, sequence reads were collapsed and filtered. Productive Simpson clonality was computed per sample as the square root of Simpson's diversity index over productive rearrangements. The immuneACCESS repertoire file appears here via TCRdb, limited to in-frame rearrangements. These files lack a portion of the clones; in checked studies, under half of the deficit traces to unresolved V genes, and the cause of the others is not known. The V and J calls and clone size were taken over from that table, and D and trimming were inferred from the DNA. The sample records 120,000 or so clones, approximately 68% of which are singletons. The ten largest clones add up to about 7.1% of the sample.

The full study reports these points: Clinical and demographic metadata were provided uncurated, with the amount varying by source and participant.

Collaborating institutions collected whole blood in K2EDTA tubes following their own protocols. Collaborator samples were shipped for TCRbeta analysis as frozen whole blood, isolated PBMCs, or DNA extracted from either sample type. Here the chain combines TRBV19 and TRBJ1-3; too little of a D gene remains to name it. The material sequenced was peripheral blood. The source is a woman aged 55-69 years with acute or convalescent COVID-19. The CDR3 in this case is CASSIYYWAHSSGNTIYF. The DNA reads TGTGCCAGTAGTATATATTATTGGGCCCACTCCTCTGGAAACACCATATATTTT.